This T cell receptor beta chain is drawn from a study of T cells in Graves' hyperthyroidism and ophthalmopathy. Patients affected by ophthalmopathy presented a Clinical Activity Score of at least 3, a NOSPECS grade of at least 4, and disease duration below 3 months. This clonotype was recorded at least ten times. The source material, RNA transcripts, was used to amplify TCR beta CDR3 regions. TCR CDR3 regions were first amplified by RT-PCR with HTBI primers. Via MiXCR, TCRdb re-called the multiplex PCR reads, giving one row per CDR3 protein. The sample lists 300,000 to 400,000 distinct CDR3 sequences, about 15% occurring once. Sequenced sample: blood. The sequence was collected from a woman aged 25 to 45 with Graves' ophthalmopathy.

CDR3 amino acids: CASSLAGLDNEQFF. CDR3 coding DNA: TGCGCCAGCAGCTTGGCCGGGCTCGACAATGAGCAGTTCTTC. The chain uses TRBV5-1 and TRBJ2-1; D ambiguous. Trimming stripped 0 bases from V and 5 bases from J, with 9 bases between. The CDR3 runs 14 residues. Germline assignment: CDR1 SGHRS and CDR2 YFSETQ.